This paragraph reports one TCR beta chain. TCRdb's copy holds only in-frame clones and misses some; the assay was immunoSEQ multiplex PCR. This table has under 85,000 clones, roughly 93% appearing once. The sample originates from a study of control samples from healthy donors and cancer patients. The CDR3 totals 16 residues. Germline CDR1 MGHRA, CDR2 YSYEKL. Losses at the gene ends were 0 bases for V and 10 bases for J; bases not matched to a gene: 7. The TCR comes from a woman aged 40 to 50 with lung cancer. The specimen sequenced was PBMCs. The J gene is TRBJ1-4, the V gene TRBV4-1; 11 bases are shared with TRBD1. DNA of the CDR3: TGCGCCAGCAGCCAAGAGACCGGGACAGGGGGTGGAAAACTGTTTTTT. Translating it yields CASSQETGTGGGKLFF.